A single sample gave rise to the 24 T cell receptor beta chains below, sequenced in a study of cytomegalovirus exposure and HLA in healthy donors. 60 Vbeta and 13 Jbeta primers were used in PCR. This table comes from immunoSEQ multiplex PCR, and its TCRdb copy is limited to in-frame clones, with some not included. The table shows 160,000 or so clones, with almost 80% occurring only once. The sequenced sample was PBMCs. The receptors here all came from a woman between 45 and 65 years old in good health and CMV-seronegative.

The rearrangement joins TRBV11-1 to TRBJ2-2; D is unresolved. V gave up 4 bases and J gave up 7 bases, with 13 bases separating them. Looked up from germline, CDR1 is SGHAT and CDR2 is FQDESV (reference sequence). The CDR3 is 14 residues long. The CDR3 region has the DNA TGTGCCAGCAGCTCCCAGGAAGGATACGGGGAGCTGTTTTTT. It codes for CASSSQEGYGELFF.

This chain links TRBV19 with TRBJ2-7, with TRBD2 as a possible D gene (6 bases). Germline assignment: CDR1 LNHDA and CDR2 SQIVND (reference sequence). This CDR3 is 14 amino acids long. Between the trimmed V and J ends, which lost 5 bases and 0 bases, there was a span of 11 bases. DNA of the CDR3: TGTGCCAGTAGTTTCGGAGGGAGCTCCTACGAGCAGTACTTC. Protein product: CASSFGGSSYEQYF. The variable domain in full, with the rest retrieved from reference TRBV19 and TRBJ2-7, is DGGITQSPKYLFRKEGQNVTLSCEQNLNHDAMYWYRQDPGQGLRLIYYSQIVNDFQKGDIAEGYSVSREKKESFPLTVTSAQKNPTAFYLCASSFGGSSYEQYFGPGTRLTVT.

This CDR3 is CASSPHGTGVTEAFF. Here the CDR3 DNA reads TGTGCCAGCAGTCCTCACGGGACAGGGGTCACTGAAGCTTTCTTT. The chain employs TRBV28 and TRBJ1-1; 10 bases match TRBD1. This CDR3 region has 15 residues. After removal of 5 bases from V and 4 bases from J, the junction contained 7 bases not matched to a gene. The V gene's germline CDR1 is MDHEN and CDR2 SYDVKM.

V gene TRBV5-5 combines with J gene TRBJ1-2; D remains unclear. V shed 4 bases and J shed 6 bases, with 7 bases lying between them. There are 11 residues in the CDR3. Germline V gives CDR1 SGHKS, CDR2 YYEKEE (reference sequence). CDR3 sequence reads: CASSPRDGYTF. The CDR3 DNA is TGTGCCAGCAGCCCACGGGATGGCTACACCTTC. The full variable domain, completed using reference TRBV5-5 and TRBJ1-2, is DAGVTQSPTHLIKTRGQQVTLRCSPISGHKSVSWYQQVLGQGPQFIFQYYEKEERGRGNFPDRFSARQFPNYSSELNVNALLLGDSALYLCASSPRDGYTFGSGTRLTVV.

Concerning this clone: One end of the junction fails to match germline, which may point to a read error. The CDR3 region is CAIIEGDSSLSSYNEQFF. CDR3 nucleotide sequence: TGTGCCATCATTGAGGGGGACAGTTCTCTTAGCTCCTACAATGAGCAGTTCTTC. The chain joins TRBV10-3 to TRBJ2-1, with TRBD1 matching over 7 bases. The germline V gene encodes CDR1 ENHRY and CDR2 SYGVKD. This CDR3 has 18 residues.

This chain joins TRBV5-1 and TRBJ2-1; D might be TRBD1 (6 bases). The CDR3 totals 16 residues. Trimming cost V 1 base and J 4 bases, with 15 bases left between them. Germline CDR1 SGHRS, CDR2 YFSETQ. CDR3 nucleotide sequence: TGCGCCAGCAGCTTGTCGGGGACAAGTACATACAATGAGCAGTTCTTC. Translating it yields CASSLSGTSTYNEQFF.

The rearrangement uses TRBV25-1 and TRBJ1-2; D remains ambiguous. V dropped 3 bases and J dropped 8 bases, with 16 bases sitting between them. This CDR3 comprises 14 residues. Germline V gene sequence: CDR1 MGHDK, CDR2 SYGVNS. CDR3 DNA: TGTGCCAGCAGTGACCCCATCGGGGTTTTGGGCTACACCTTC. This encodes CASSDPIGVLGYTF.

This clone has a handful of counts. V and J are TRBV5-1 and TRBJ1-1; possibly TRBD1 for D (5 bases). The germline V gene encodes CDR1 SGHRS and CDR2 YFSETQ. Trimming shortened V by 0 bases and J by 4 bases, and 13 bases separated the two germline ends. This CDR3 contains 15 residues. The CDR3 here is CASSLVLGQFTEAFF. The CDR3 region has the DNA TGCGCCAGCAGCTTGGTTCTGGGGCAGTTCACTGAAGCTTTCTTT.

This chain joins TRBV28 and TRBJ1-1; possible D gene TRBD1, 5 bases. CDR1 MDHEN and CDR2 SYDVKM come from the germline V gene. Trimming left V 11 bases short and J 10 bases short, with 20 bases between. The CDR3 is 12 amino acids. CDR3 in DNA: TGTGCCGCTAAGTTTGAACGGGGGGGAGCTTTCTTT. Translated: CAAKFERGGAFF.

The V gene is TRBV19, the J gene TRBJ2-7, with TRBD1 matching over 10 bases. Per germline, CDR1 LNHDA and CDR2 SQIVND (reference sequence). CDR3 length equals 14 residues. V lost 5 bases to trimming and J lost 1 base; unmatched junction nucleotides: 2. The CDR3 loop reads CASSLGQGSYEQYF. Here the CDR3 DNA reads TGTGCCAGTAGTTTGGGACAGGGGTCCTACGAGCAGTACTTC.

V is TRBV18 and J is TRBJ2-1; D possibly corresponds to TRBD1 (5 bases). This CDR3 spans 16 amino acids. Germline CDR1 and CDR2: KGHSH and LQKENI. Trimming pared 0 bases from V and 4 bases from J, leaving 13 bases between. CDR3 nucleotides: TGTGCCAGCTCACCACCGCGCAGGGAAATGTACAATGAGCAGTTCTTC. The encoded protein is CASSPPRREMYNEQFF.

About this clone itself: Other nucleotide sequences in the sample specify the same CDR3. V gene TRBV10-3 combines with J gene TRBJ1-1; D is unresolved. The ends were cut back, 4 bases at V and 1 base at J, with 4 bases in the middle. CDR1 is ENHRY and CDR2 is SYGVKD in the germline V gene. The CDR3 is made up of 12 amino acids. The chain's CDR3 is CAISGRNTEAFF. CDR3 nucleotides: TGTGCCATCAGTGGTAGGAACACTGAAGCTTTCTTT.

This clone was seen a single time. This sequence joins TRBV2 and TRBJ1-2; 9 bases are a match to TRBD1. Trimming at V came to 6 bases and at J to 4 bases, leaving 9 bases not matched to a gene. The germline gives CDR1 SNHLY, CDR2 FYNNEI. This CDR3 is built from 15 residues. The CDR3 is CASRPNRGPGYGYTF. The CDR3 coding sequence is TGTGCCAGCAGGCCAAACAGGGGGCCGGGCTATGGCTACACCTTC.

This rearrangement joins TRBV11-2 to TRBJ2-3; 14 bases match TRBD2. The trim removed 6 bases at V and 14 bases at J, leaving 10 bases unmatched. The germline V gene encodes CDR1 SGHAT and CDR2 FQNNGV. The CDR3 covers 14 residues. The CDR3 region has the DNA TGTGCCAGCAGTCGAGGACTAGCGGGGGGTCACGGGTATTTT. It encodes CASSRGLAGGHGYF.

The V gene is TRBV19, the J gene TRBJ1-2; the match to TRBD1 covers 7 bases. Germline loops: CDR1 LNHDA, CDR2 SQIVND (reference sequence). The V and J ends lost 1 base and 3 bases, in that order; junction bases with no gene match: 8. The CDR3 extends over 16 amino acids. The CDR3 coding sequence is TGTGCCAGTAGTATAGGACCGCAGGGGGGATACTATGGCTACACCTTC. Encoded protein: CASSIGPQGGYYGYTF.

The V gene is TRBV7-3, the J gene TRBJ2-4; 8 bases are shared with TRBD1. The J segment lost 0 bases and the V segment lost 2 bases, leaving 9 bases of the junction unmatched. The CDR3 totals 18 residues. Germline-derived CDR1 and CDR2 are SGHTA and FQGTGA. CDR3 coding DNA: TGTGCCAGCAGCTTACAGCCAGGGGGCAAGGGAGCCAAAAACATTCAGTACTTC. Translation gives CASSLQPGGKGAKNIQYF. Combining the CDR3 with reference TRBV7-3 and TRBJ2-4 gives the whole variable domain GAGVSQTPSNKVTEKGKYVELRCDPISGHTALYWYRQSLGQGPEFLIYFQGTGAADDSGLPNDRFFAVRPEGSVSTLKIQRTERGDSAVYLCASSLQPGGKGAKNIQYFGAGTRLSVL.

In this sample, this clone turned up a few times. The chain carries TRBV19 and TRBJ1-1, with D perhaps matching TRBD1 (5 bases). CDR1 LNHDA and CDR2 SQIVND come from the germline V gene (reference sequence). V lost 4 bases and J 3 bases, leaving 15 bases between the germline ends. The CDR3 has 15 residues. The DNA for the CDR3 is TGTGCCAGTAGTAAGCTGGGGGGGTCCGACACTGAAGCTTTCTTT. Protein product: CASSKLGGSDTEAFF.

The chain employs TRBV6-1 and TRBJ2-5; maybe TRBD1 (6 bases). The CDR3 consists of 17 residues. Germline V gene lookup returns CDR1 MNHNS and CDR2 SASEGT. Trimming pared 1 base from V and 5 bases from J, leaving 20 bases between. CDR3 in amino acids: CASSEGVFGQGWETQYF. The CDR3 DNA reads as TGTGCCAGCAGTGAAGGGGTTTTTGGGCAGGGGTGGGAGACCCAGTACTTC.

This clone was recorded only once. CDR3 coding DNA: TGTGCCAGCAGCCAGGACAGCGGCAATCAGCCCCAGCATTTT. Protein sequence: CASSQDSGNQPQHF. The chain couples TRBV7-2 to TRBJ1-5, with D tentatively TRBD1 (6 bases). V lost 5 bases and J 2 bases, leaving 10 bases between the germline ends. Looked up from germline, CDR1 is SGHTA and CDR2 is FQGNSA. This CDR3 is 14 amino acids long.

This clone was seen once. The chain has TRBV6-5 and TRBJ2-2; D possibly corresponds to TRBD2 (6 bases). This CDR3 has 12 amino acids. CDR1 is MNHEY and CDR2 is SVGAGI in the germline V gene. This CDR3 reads CAAGGATGELFF. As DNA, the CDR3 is TGTGCAGCCGGAGGGGCCACCGGGGAGCTGTTTTTT.

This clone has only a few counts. The CDR3 nucleotides read TGTGCCAGCAGTGAGGGACTCTCGAACACCGGGGAGCTGTTTTTT. Translation gives CASSEGLSNTGELFF. V and J are TRBV6-4 and TRBJ2-2, with D perhaps matching TRBD2 (6 bases). Trimming removed 3 bases from V and 0 bases from J, with 8 bases in between. The germline gives CDR1 MRHNA, CDR2 SNTAGT. CDR3 size: 15 residues.

CDR3 sequence reads: CASSQGDRDPYSNQPQHF. Here the CDR3 DNA reads TGCGCCAGCAGCCAGGGCGACAGGGACCCTTATAGCAATCAGCCCCAGCATTTT. The J gene is TRBJ1-5, the V gene TRBV4-3; 7 positions agree with TRBD1. Per germline, CDR1 LGHNA and CDR2 YSLEER. The CDR3 totals 18 residues. V gave up 3 bases and J gave up 0 bases; unmatched junction bases: 11.

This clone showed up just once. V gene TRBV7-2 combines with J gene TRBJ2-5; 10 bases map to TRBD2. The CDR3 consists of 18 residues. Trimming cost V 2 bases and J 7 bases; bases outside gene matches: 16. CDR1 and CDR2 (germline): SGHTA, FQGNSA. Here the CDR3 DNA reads TGTGCCAGCAGCTTATTTCCCGTACTAGCGGGGTTACACGGGACCCAGTACTTC. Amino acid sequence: CASSLFPVLAGLHGTQYF.

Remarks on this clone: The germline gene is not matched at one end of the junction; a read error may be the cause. CDR3 amino acids: CASSPSGLGQILF. Here the CDR3 DNA reads TGTGCTAGCAGCCCCTCGGGATTGGGACAGATCCTTTTT. The V call is TRBV7-7, the J call TRBJ2-2; TRBD1 matches at 7 bases. Germline V gives CDR1 SSHAT, CDR2 FNYEAQ (reference sequence). The CDR3 has 13 amino acids.